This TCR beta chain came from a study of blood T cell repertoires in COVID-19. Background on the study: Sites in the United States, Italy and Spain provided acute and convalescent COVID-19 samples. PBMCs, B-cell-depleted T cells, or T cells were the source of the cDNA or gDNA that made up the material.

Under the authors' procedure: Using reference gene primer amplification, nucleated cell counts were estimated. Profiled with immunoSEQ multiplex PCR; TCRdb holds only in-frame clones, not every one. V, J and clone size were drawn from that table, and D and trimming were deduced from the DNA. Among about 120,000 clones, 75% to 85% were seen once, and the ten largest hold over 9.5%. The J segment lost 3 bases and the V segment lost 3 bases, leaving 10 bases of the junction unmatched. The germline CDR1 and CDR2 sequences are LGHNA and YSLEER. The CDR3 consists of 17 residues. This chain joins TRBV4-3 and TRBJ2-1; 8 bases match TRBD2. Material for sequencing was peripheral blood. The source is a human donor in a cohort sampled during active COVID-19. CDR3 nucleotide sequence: TGCGCCAGCAGCCACCACGTAGTAGCGGGGAACTACAATGAGCAGTTCTTC. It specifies CASSHHVVAGNYNEQFF.